A selection of T cell receptor beta chains follows, all from one sample in a study of control samples from healthy donors and cancer patients. The assay was immunoSEQ multiplex PCR, and TCRdb's table has in-frame clones only and misses some. The sample yields around 130,000 clones, approximately 94% seen once. The sequencing input was PBMCs. Receptors originate from a man between 45 and 60 years old with head and neck cancer. The CDR3 runs from the conserved cysteine through the conserved F or W. A D gene is named only where the DNA matches it firmly. Rows give clone size only sometimes, using once, few, many, or a class for an expanded clone.

cdr3_nt	cdr3_aa	d_call	v_call	clone_size	j_call
TGTGCTAGTGGTTCGGGGGACAGGGGGGACACTGAAGCTTTCTTT	CASGSGDRGDTEAFF	TRBD1	TRBV12-5	NA	TRBJ1-1
TGTGCCAGCATCCGCTGGCCGGGGTCTGACACTGAAGCTTTCTTT	CASIRWPGSDTEAFF	NA	TRBV11-1	NA	TRBJ1-1
TGTGCCAGCAGCCCCCTAGCGAGAGATACGCAGTATTTT	CASSPLARDTQYF	NA	TRBV7-9	NA	TRBJ2-3
TGTGCCAGCAGTTTAGTCCTTTCCGGGGCAGCTTACGAGCAGTACTTC	CASSLVLSGAAYEQYF	NA	TRBV27	NA	TRBJ2-7
TGTGCCTGGAGCATACAGCAAGGGCTTCACAATGAGCAGTTCTTC	CAWSIQQGLHNEQFF	NA	TRBV30	NA	TRBJ2-1
TGCGCCAGCAGCCAAGGAGTACCGATGAATGAAAAACTGTTTTTT	CASSQGVPMNEKLFF	NA	TRBV4-1	NA	TRBJ1-4
TGTGCCAGCTTTTACAGGGACACTGAAGCTTTCTTT	CASFYRDTEAFF	NA	TRBV28	NA	TRBJ1-1
TGTGCCAGCAGTTACTCGTCAGGATCTGGGGAGCAGTTCTTC	CASSYSSGSGEQFF	NA	TRBV6-6	NA	TRBJ2-1
TGCGCCAGCAGCCGGGACAGGGCTTACAATGAGCAGTTCTTC	CASSRDRAYNEQFF	TRBD1	TRBV4-3	NA	TRBJ2-1
TGTGCCAGCAGCGCCCCCGGGACAGGGAACTATGGCTACACCTTC	CASSAPGTGNYGYTF	TRBD1	TRBV5-6	NA	TRBJ1-2
TGTGCCAGCAGTCCTAAAGACAGGGGGTACGGTGGCGAGCAGTACTTC	CASSPKDRGYGGEQYF	TRBD1	TRBV2	NA	TRBJ2-7
TGTGCCAGCAGTTACCGACAGGGGAACTATGGCTACACCTTC	CASSYRQGNYGYTF	TRBD1	TRBV6-2/TRBV6-3	NA	TRBJ1-2
TGTGCCAGCAGCAACGACGGGACTCTCCTTCGTGAGCAGTACTTC	CASSNDGTLLREQYF	NA	TRBV7-2	NA	TRBJ2-7
TGTGCCAGCAGTGTGGCGGTGTATGGCGAGCAGTACTTC	CASSVAVYGEQYF	NA	TRBV25-1	once	TRBJ2-7
TGTGCCAGCAGCTTGGAGGCCAAAAACATTCAGTACTTC	CASSLEAKNIQYF	NA	TRBV7-2	NA	TRBJ2-4
TGTGCCAGTAGTATTGCAGGGGACACCTCCCGTGCGGGCTACACCTTC	CASSIAGDTSRAGYTF	NA	TRBV19	NA	TRBJ1-2
TGTGCCAGCAGCTCTTTACTAGCGGGGGGGCGGTCGGCGATAACCCACGAGCAGTACTTC	CASSSLLAGGRSAITHEQYF	TRBD2	TRBV7-6	NA	TRBJ2-7
TGCAGCGTTGCCCCAAAACCAGATACGCAGTATTTT	CSVAPKPDTQYF	NA	TRBV29-1	NA	TRBJ2-3
TGTGCCAGCAGCCTCCAGCGGGGGATGGTAGATACGCAGTATTTT	CASSLQRGMVDTQYF	TRBD2	TRBV7-2	NA	TRBJ2-3
TGTGCCAGCAGCAATCCGCTCGGGGGGAAGGCGAGTGGCTACACCTTC	CASSNPLGGKASGYTF	NA	TRBV28	NA	TRBJ1-2
TGTGCTAGTGGTTTGGGGACGGCCGGTACCGGGGAGCTGTTTTTT	CASGLGTAGTGELFF	NA	TRBV12-5	NA	TRBJ2-2